These 9 T cell receptor beta chains share one sample of origin, sequenced in a study of preoperative IRX-2 immunotherapy in early breast cancer (dated by TCRdb to between 2018 and 2020). The treatment or condition tag for this specimen amounts to: preoperative locoregional IRX-2 cytokine immunotherapy. Receptors were amplified or captured by the immunoSEQ multiplex PCR assay. What TCRdb holds here is the immuneACCESS table cut down to in-frame rearrangements. Part of the clones is not present; checked against another copy, under half of the missing clones reflect an unresolved V gene, and the others are unexplained. Present in this sample are about 98,000 clones, more than 80% of which were seen just once. Roughly 1.9% of the sample belongs to the ten largest clones. Sequenced here: tumor tissue, sampled after IRX-2 immunotherapy. All receptors derive from a human donor with breast cancer.

The rearrangement uses TRBV4-1 and TRBJ2-1, with D maybe TRBD1 (6 bases). The germline V gene has CDR1 MGHRA and CDR2 YSYEKL. V lost 0 bases and J lost 9, with 12 bases in between. The CDR3 covers 14 residues. CDR3 in DNA: TGCGCCAGCAGCCAAGAACAGGGCGTCTCTGAGCAGTTCTTC. It encodes CASSQEQGVSEQFF.

The table lists this clone with a count of one. The chain recombines TRBV19 with TRBJ2-2, with a weak D call TRBD2 (6 bases). V lost 6 bases, J lost 1 base, and 15 bases lay in between. Germline V gives CDR1 LNHDA, CDR2 SQIVND (reference sequence). The length of the CDR3 is 16 residues. CDR3 sequence reads: CASRDSGNLNTGELFF. CDR3 bases: TGTGCCAGTAGGGATAGCGGAAACCTGAACACCGGGGAGCTGTTTTTT.

This chain joins TRBV30 and TRBJ2-1; 9 bases are shared with TRBD2. The ends lost 0 bases at V and 5 bases at J; junction bases unmatched: 5. CDR3 length: 15 residues. Germline CDR1 is GTSNPN and CDR2 is SVGIG (reference sequence). The CDR3 spells CAWSVGSGSDNEQFF. The CDR3 DNA is TGTGCCTGGAGTGTAGGTAGCGGGAGCGACAATGAGCAGTTCTTC. Combining the CDR3 with reference TRBV30 and TRBJ2-1 gives the whole variable domain SQTIHQWPATLVQPVGSPLSLECTVEGTSNPNLYWYRQAAGRGLQLLFYSVGIGQISSEVPQNLSASRPQDRQFILSSKKLLLSDSGFYLCAWSVGSGSDNEQFFGPGTRLTVL.

This chain connects TRBV23-1 to TRBJ2-7; D possibly corresponds to TRBD1 (6 bases). TRBV23-1 is an ORF, and what it does is uncertain. Trimming left V 6 bases short and J 3 bases short, with 12 bases between. CDR3 size: 13 residues. The CDR3 DNA follows: TGCGCCAGCAGCTCAACGGGACACTACGAGCAGTACTTC. This translates into CASSSTGHYEQYF.

The V gene is TRBV19, the J gene TRBJ2-2, with no clear D. Germline lookup yields CDR1 LNHDA and CDR2 SQIVND (reference sequence). The CDR3 has 14 residues. V was clipped by 3 bases and J by 0 bases, with 5 bases between them. The CDR3 region is CASSIPSNTGELFF. In DNA, the CDR3 is TGTGCCAGTAGTATTCCCTCGAACACCGGGGAGCTGTTTTTT. Full variable domain (outside the CDR3, taken from reference TRBV19 and TRBJ2-2): DGGITQSPKYLFRKEGQNVTLSCEQNLNHDAMYWYRQDPGQGLRLIYYSQIVNDFQKGDIAEGYSVSREKKESFPLTVTSAQKNPTAFYLCASSIPSNTGELFFGEGSRLTVL.

This clone was counted between two and nine times. The rearrangement joins TRBV28 to TRBJ1-4; the D gene is possibly TRBD1 (6 bases). V lost 1 base, J lost 4 bases, and 10 bases lay in between. The CDR3 has 15 residues. Germline V CDR1 and CDR2: MDHEN, SYDVKM. CDR3 in amino acids: CASSLSGADNEKLFF. The CDR3 DNA reads TGTGCCAGCAGTTTATCAGGGGCGGATAATGAAAAACTGTTTTTT.

The J gene is TRBJ2-1, the V gene TRBV29-1, with TRBD2 identical over 12 bases. CDR1 and CDR2 (germline): SQVTM, ANQGSEA. The CDR3 consists of 14 residues. The junction had 8 bases not matched to a gene; V was cut back by 7 bases and J by 7 bases. The CDR3 protein is CSGLAGGPGNEQFF. The CDR3, as DNA: TGCAGCGGCCTAGCGGGAGGGCCGGGGAATGAGCAGTTCTTC.

In its sample, this clone was seen a few times. The chain links TRBV11-3 to TRBJ2-2, with 8 nucleotides matching TRBD1. The CDR3 consists of 16 residues. Germline V gene sequence: CDR1 SGHNT, CDR2 YENEEA. The junction had 5 bases not matched to a gene; V was cut back by 3 bases and J by 2 bases. CDR3 loop: CASSFIQGANTGELFF. The CDR3 coding sequence is TGTGCCAGCAGCTTTATCCAGGGGGCCAACACCGGGGAGCTGTTTTTT.

The V gene is TRBV5-1, the J gene TRBJ2-1, with 15 bases that match TRBD2. The germline V gene has CDR1 SGHRS and CDR2 YFSETQ. The CDR3 spans 18 residues. Trimming took 2 bases from V and 5 from J; bases not matched to a gene: 8. CDR3 region: CASSLDGLAGGMNNEQFF. CDR3 sequence (DNA): TGCGCCAGCAGCTTAGACGGACTAGCGGGGGGGATGAACAATGAGCAGTTCTTC.